This TCR beta chain is from a study of read filtering for tumor transcriptome and immune sequencing (dated by TCRdb to the early 2020s). As for the study more broadly: The cohort had 17 male and 14 female patients with a mean age of roughly 64 years, ranging from 47 to 80. By revised international staging, fewer than ten patients were R-ISS I, some 16 were R-ISS II and roughly 7 were R-ISS III. After DNase treatment, whole-transcriptome libraries were prepared using the TruSeq RNA Access Library Prep Kit. TCR-region mapped reads per sample ranged from about 3.5 to 10.27 million with IR-seq versus only roughly 80 to 1273 with RNA-seq. Using the same bone marrow samples, the study compared TCR repertoires obtained by targeted immune repertoire sequencing with those obtained by bulk whole-transcriptome sequencing. As a main aim, a read-filtering strategy for immune repertoire data was addressed, with the specific question being whether clonotypes supported by a single read should be removed. Overall study outcomes, separate from this receptor: The sorted CD138-negative fraction was a mixed bone marrow immune population, not purified T cells. When single-read clonotypes were removed, the proportions of shared clonotypes in IR-seq and RNA-seq correlated more strongly. In IR-seq, single-read clonotypes were approximately 82% of clonotypes but around 3.6% of total reads; in RNA-seq they were about 68% of clonotypes and about 41% of reads. Clonotypes were captured by IR-seq at much higher depth and more reliably than by RNA-seq, and smaller IR-seq throughput was sufficient for identification of most shared clonotypes.

As encoded in the germline V gene (reference sequence), CDR1 is DFQATT while CDR2 is SNEGSKA. From its cysteine to its phenylalanine, the CDR3 spans 14 amino acids. CDR3 DNA is the only sequence kept; it has 42 bases, read in frame from the first base. The junction shows trimming of 6 bases on V and 3 bases on J, and the gene matches do not reach 4 bases of it. Bone marrow was sampled from every patient at the time of active disease. Ficoll-Hypaque density gradient centrifugation was used to isolate bone marrow mononuclear cells. Myeloma plasma cells were removed and CD138-negative cells were collected by negative selection after labeling with CD138 magnetic microbeads on a MACS separator. Purity of the isolated cells was checked by flow cytometry on an Attune NxT using CD138 antibodies. TRIzol reagent was used to extract total RNA, and a NanoDrop spectrophotometer was used to quantify the extracted RNA. Paired RNA-seq and IR-seq were performed on the CD138-negative bone marrow sample of each patient.

Starting from around 420 ng RNA, TCR libraries were constructed with the Immunoverse kit using molecular barcoded adaptors that cover the alpha/delta and beta/gamma chains. TCR library preparation used the same RNA that went into transcriptome sequencing. An Illumina HiSeq 4000 with 2 x 150 cycles was used to sequence the TCR libraries. As for the original processing: With MiXCR, TCR reads were aligned to human V, D, J and C references and assembled into CDR3 clonotypes, with quality filtering and error correction included. Clonotype counts and gene usage diversity were analyzed with the tcR package in R. Raw mapping reads were checked after the RNA-seq reads had been mapped by STAR aligner version 2.5.3a onto the human GRCh37 genome. To test how sequencing depth affected the clonotypes detected, IR-seq fastq files were randomly downsampled with Seqtk 1.3. Clones were called with MiXCR by TCRdb after fastp trimmed the public reads at Q25, and only in-frame beta chains were retained. All rows with the same CDR3 protein become a single entry with the most common DNA and genes. TCRdb's processing, not the study's, gives the V and J calls here. The sample yields over 45,000 distinct CDR3 sequences; about 20% were counted once. 17% of the sample belongs to the ten largest clones.

To note about this clonotype: Its target antigen remains unknown. One base away there is no much larger clone; base qualities are not given.

The chain is encoded by TRBV20-1 joined to TRBJ2-7, and TRBD2 aligns with 14 junction nucleotides. The sequence came from a donor over 35 with multiple myeloma. Sequencing was carried out using a population of CD138-negative cells sorted from bone marrow. Sample cell subset or site, as interpreted from the label and publication: bone marrow mononuclear cells depleted of CD138+ plasma/myeloma cells by negative magnetic selection. The CDR3 in this case is CSAMGLAGDYEQYF. The base sequence is TGCAGTGCCATGGGACTAGCGGGAGACTACGAGCAGTACTTC.